What follows are 27 T cell receptor beta chains derived from one specimen sequenced in a study of metastatic and nonmetastatic thyroid tumors. With MiXCR, TCRdb reprocessed the PCR reads. This table holds 30,000 to 35,000 clones, about a sixth found once. All patients were untreated before thyroid surgery. The sample taken for sequencing was blood. Every receptor here comes from a female donor with papillary thyroid cancer or a benign thyroid nodule (not recorded which). Some clones in this sample may be carry-over from other donors' samples.

As to this clone: The junction departs from the called germline gene at one end, perhaps through a read error. This sequence joins TRBV9 and TRBJ2-7; D unresolved. CDR3 length equals 14 residues. Germline CDR1 reads SGDLS; CDR2 reads YYNGEE. The CDR3 DNA sequence: TGTGCCAGCAGCCCCCCTTGGAGATCCTACGATCAGTACTTC. This gives the protein CASSPPWRSYDQYF.

This clone is a singleton in its sample. The chain carries TRBV5-1 and TRBJ2-1, with D perhaps TRBD1 or TRBD2 (5 bases each). The CDR3 has 14 residues. V was shortened by 0 bases and J by 9 bases, with 13 bases between the two germline ends. CDR1 and CDR2 (germline): SGHRS, YFSETQ. The CDR3 here is CASSLVAAGTEQFF. DNA for the CDR3: TGCGCCAGCAGCTTGGTGGCGGCCGGGACTGAGCAGTTCTTC.

This clone was observed a handful of times. The chain has TRBV2 and TRBJ2-5; D not resolved. CDR3 length: 14 amino acids. In germline, CDR1 is SNHLY, CDR2 FYNNEI. The V end lost 8 bases, the J end lost 5 bases, and 18 bases lay between the germline ends. CDR3 protein: CASGGGTNVETQYF. In nucleotides, the CDR3 is TGTGCCAGCGGTGGCGGAACTAATGTGGAGACCCAGTACTTC. Full variable domain (rest looked up from reference TRBV2 and TRBJ2-5): EPEVTQTPSHQVTQMGQEVILRCVPISNHLYFYWYRQILGQKVEFLVSFYNNEISEKSEIFDDQFSVERPDGSNFTLKIRSTKLEDSAMYFCASGGGTNVETQYFGPGTRLLVL.

This clone was counted ten times or more. A much larger clone differs from this one at a single base, so this may be a read error. The chain is built from TRBV3-1 and TRBJ2-6; D is uncertain. Germline V lookup: CDR1 LGHDT, CDR2 YNNKEL (reference sequence). This CDR3 is built from 13 residues. Trimming took 5 bases from V and 0 from J, leaving 2 bases between them. The CDR3 loop is CASSSSGANVLTF. The CDR3 DNA follows: TGTGCCAGCAGCTCCTCTGGGGCCAACGTCCTGACTTTC.

This clone is medium-sized. The chain employs TRBV28 and TRBJ2-2, with 10 nucleotides matching TRBD2. Germline V CDR1 and CDR2: MDHEN, SYDVKM. V lost 6 bases and J lost 6; bases outside the gene matches: 7. The CDR3 is 15 amino acids. CDR3 amino acids: CASSLGTSEAGELFF. For the CDR3, the DNA is TGTGCCAGCAGCCTAGGGACTAGCGAGGCCGGGGAGCTGTTTTTT.

The gene calls are TRBV11-1 and TRBJ2-7; the match to TRBD2 covers 13 bases. The CDR3 spans 17 residues. V lost 5 bases, J lost 3 bases, and 10 bases stayed unmatched. CDR1 is SGHAT, CDR2 FQDESV, per germline (reference sequence). CDR3 nucleotides: TGTGCCAGCAGCGTGGAAGGGACTAGCGGGACTTTCTACGAGCAGTACTTC. It yields the protein CASSVEGTSGTFYEQYF. The variable domain in full, with the rest retrieved from reference TRBV11-1 and TRBJ2-7, is EAEVAQSPRYKITEKSQAVAFWCDPISGHATLYWYRQILGQGPELLVQFQDESVVDDSQLPKDRFSAERLKGVDSTLKIQPAELGDSAMYLCASSVEGTSGTFYEQYFGPGTRLTVT.

The gene calls are TRBV20-1 and TRBJ2-7; 11 bases align to TRBD2. The CDR3 totals 14 residues. V gave up 6 bases and J gave up 7 bases; unmatched junction bases: 11. Germline V CDR1 and CDR2: DFQATT, SNEGSKA (reference sequence). The DNA for the CDR3 is TGCAGTGCGTCCCTAGCGGGAGGAATGGGGGAGCAGTACTTC. Protein product: CSASLAGGMGEQYF.

There are a few counts of this clone. The chain combines TRBV10-1 with TRBJ2-7; D might be TRBD1 (6 bases). The CDR3 loop spans 14 amino acids. V was trimmed by 3 bases and J by 2 bases, leaving 11 bases between them. CDR1 WNHNN and CDR2 SYGVQD come from the germline V gene (reference sequence). CDR3 residues: CASSDSDRPYEQYF. CDR3 DNA sequence: TGCGCCAGCAGTGATTCTGACAGGCCCTACGAGCAGTACTTC.

Within the sample, this clone is medium-sized. The chain joins TRBV28 to TRBJ2-7; 10 bases are shared with TRBD2. The CDR3 is made up of 14 amino acids. From germline, CDR1 is MDHEN and CDR2 SYDVKM. Losses at the gene ends were 6 bases for V and 2 bases for J; bases not matched to a gene: 4. The CDR3 DNA sequence: TGTGCCAGCAGGTCCGGGACTAGCGCCTACGAGCAGTACTTC. As protein: CASRSGTSAYEQYF.

This clone has ten or more counts. This sequence joins TRBV28 and TRBJ2-7; 8 bases line up with TRBD1. CDR1 and CDR2 from the germline V gene are MDHEN and SYDVKM. Losses at the gene ends were 3 bases for V and 5 bases for J; bases not matched to a gene: 6. CDR3 length: 14 amino acids. CDR3 loop: CASSFDTGGNEQYF. The CDR3 bases are TGTGCCAGCAGTTTCGATACAGGGGGTAACGAGCAGTACTTC.

This clone is medium-sized by share. The genes are TRBV20-1 and TRBJ2-7; D not resolved. From germline, CDR1 is DFQATT and CDR2 SNEGSKA (reference sequence). This CDR3 comprises 12 residues. Deletions cut 0 bases from V and 0 bases from J, with 3 bases between. The CDR3 coding sequence is TGCAGTGCTAGAGACAACTCCTACGAGCAGTACTTC. It specifies CSARDNSYEQYF.

Many counts were recorded for this clone. The rearrangement uses TRBV5-5 and TRBJ2-7; the match to TRBD2 covers 9 bases. The CDR3 runs 18 residues. The V segment lost 0 bases and the J segment 4 bases; nucleotides outside the gene matches: 14. Germline CDR1 SGHKS, CDR2 YYEKEE (reference sequence). Here the CDR3 reads CASSLGWREGHLGYEQYF. The CDR3 nucleotides are TGTGCCAGCAGCTTGGGATGGCGGGAGGGCCATTTGGGGTACGAGCAGTACTTC.

This clone was seen repeatedly, ten times or more. This chain joins TRBV9 and TRBJ1-1; weak D call: TRBD1 (6 bases). CDR3 length: 15 residues. Germline V gene sequence: CDR1 SGDLS, CDR2 YYNGEE. Trimming removed 4 bases from V and 3 bases from J, with 16 bases in between. The CDR3, as DNA: TGTGCCAGCAGCCCGGCGGGGGGGGCCGACACTGAAGCTTTCTTT. This codes for CASSPAGGADTEAFF.

The table lists this clone with many counts. For the CDR3, the DNA is TGTGCCAGCAGCTTACTAGCGTTCCACTCCTACGAGCAGTACTTC. Protein sequence: CASSLLAFHSYEQYF. The chain joins TRBV13 to TRBJ2-7, with D possibly being TRBD2 (6 bases). This CDR3 comprises 15 residues. Deletions cut 2 bases from V and 0 bases from J, with 11 bases between. Germline-derived CDR1 and CDR2 are PRHDT and FYEKMQ (reference sequence).

This clone is medium-sized (0.01 to 0.1%). The V and J genes are TRBV2 and TRBJ1-5; D remains unclear. V gave up 4 bases and J gave up 6 bases, with 13 bases separating them. Germline CDR1 reads SNHLY; CDR2 reads FYNNEI. CDR3 length: 14 amino acids. The CDR3 DNA follows: TGTGCCAGCAGTGTAGAATCGGTGGCTCAGCCCCAGCATTTT. It specifies CASSVESVAQPQHF.

The chain combines TRBV20-1 with TRBJ1-2; 8 bases match TRBD1. CDR1 is DFQATT and CDR2 is SNEGSKA in the germline V gene (reference sequence). The CDR3 covers 13 residues. V dropped 8 bases and J dropped 6; count of bases not matched to a gene: 11. This chain's CDR3 is CSHRGQGLDGYTF. The CDR3, as DNA: TGCAGTCACCGTGGACAGGGACTGGATGGCTACACCTTC.

This clone was counted only a few times. A read error is possible here, since a much larger clone lies one base away. The genes are TRBV6-2 or TRBV6-3 and TRBJ2-7; TRBD1 agrees at 7 bases. Germline V gene lookup returns CDR1 MNHEY and CDR2 SVGEGT. The CDR3 has 13 residues. The CDR3 DNA sequence: TGTGCCAGCAGCCGGACAGGAACCTACGATCAGTACTTC. This sequence encodes CASSRTGTYDQYF.

V gene TRBV20-1 combines with J gene TRBJ1-5, with TRBD1 matching 11 bases. CDR1 is DFQATT and CDR2 is SNEGSKA in the germline V gene (reference sequence). This CDR3 region has 17 residues. V dropped 4 bases and J dropped 5; count of bases not matched to a gene: 13. The DNA for the CDR3 is TGCAGTGCTACCGGACAGGGGGCGCGGGGTTGGGATCAGCCCCAGCATTTT. Residues: CSATGQGARGWDQPQHF.

This clone was counted at least ten times. The chain recombines TRBV27 with TRBJ2-7, with D hard to call. The CDR3 extends over 13 amino acids. Germline V gene sequence: CDR1 MNHEY, CDR2 SMNVEV (reference sequence). V gave up 0 bases and J gave up 4 bases, with 7 bases separating them. The CDR3 region is CASSLSAGYEQYF. In DNA form, the CDR3 reads TGTGCCAGCAGTTTATCGGCTGGGTACGAGCAGTACTTC.

This clone was counted many times. J is TRBJ2-7 and V is TRBV5-1, with D perhaps matching TRBD2 (5 bases). The V gene lost 0 bases and the J gene lost 0 bases, with 7 bases spanning the gap. Germline CDR1 SGHRS, CDR2 YFSETQ. This CDR3 contains 14 residues. In DNA, the CDR3 is TGCGCCAGCAGCTTGGGTCGGGACTCCTACGAGCAGTACTTC. This gives the protein CASSLGRDSYEQYF.

Ten or more counts support this clone. The chain links TRBV27 to TRBJ2-5; D not certain. CDR1 and CDR2 from the germline V gene are MNHEY and SMNVEV (reference sequence). Trimming removed 3 bases from V and 1 base from J, with 6 bases in between. This CDR3 has 13 amino acids. CDR3 region: CASSFTGQETQYF. The CDR3 region has the DNA TGTGCCAGCAGTTTCACGGGCCAAGAGACCCAGTACTTC.

In its sample, this clone was seen many times. The chain uses TRBV30 and TRBJ1-2; no definite D call. V was pared by 3 bases and J by 7 bases, with 12 bases between. This CDR3 is 12 amino acids long. CDR1 and CDR2 (germline): GTSNPN, SVGIG (reference sequence). CDR3 protein: CAWSPLGIGYTF. CDR3 coding DNA: TGTGCCTGGAGCCCACTGGGTATTGGCTACACCTTC.

The rearrangement joins TRBV11-2 to TRBJ2-1; 7 bases agree with TRBD2. Trimming cost V 2 bases and J 9 bases; bases outside gene matches: 13. Germline V gives CDR1 SGHAT, CDR2 FQNNGV. CDR3 length equals 16 residues. The CDR3: CASSLWRGAGVIEQFF. The CDR3 region has the DNA TGTGCCAGCAGCTTATGGAGGGGCGCGGGAGTCATTGAGCAGTTCTTC. The whole variable domain, remainder taken from reference TRBV11-2 and TRBJ2-1, is EAGVAQSPRYKIIEKRQSVAFWCNPISGHATLYWYQQILGQGPKLLIQFQNNGVVDDSQLPKDRFSAERLKGVDSTLKIQPAKLEDSAVYLCASSLWRGAGVIEQFFGPGTRLTVL.

This clone was recorded many times. The chain carries TRBV28 and TRBJ2-2; D is unclear. Germline V lookup: CDR1 MDHEN, CDR2 SYDVKM. The CDR3 is made up of 13 amino acids. Between the trimmed V and J ends, which lost 7 bases and 1 base, there was a span of 7 bases. In DNA, the CDR3 is TGTGCCAGCATGATAAGGAACACCGGGGAGCTGTTTTTT. This encodes CASMIRNTGELFF.

This clone occurred many times. The chain links TRBV3-1 to TRBJ1-3; TRBD1 matches 10 bases. V gave up 3 bases and J gave up 0 bases; unmatched junction bases: 8. The V gene's germline CDR1 is LGHDT and CDR2 YNNKEL (reference sequence). The CDR3 spans 18 residues. The CDR3 coding sequence is TGTGCCAGCAGCCATGCGGGACAGGGGTTTTACTCTGGAAACACCATATATTTT. This codes for CASSHAGQGFYSGNTIYF.

V usage is TRBV20-1 and J usage is TRBJ2-1; no reliable D call. Germline lookup yields CDR1 DFQATT and CDR2 SNEGSKA (reference sequence). V was clipped by 3 bases and J by 0 bases, with 12 bases between them. The CDR3 consists of 15 residues. The CDR3: CSARVSPSSYNEQFF. The DNA of the CDR3 is TGCAGTGCTAGGGTTTCTCCGAGCTCCTACAATGAGCAGTTCTTC.

This clone showed up many times. V gene TRBV3-1 combines with J gene TRBJ1-3, with D possibly matching TRBD1 (6 bases). V gave up 3 bases and J gave up 0 bases, with 15 bases separating them. There are 17 residues in the CDR3. CDR1 and CDR2 from the germline V gene are LGHDT and YNNKEL (reference sequence). The CDR3 nucleotides are TGTGCCAGCAGCCAGGGGGGCTCAGGGGACTCTGGAAACACCATATATTTT. It encodes CASSQGGSGDSGNTIYF.